The 21 T cell receptor beta chains below come from one sample, sequenced in a study of patients and donors after allogeneic stem cell transplantation. TCRdb analysed the RT-PCR reads with MiXCR anew, one entry per CDR3 protein. The sample lists 160,000 or so distinct CDR3 sequences, 24% occurring once. The sample consisted of blood, either unsorted or a sorted T cell fraction (not recorded which). The receptor source for this set is a human donor who was either an allogeneic HSCT recipient or a stem cell or donor lymphocyte infusion donor (not recorded which). It is not recorded whose cells these are; they may come from a transplant donor.

This clonotype was observed many times. This sequence joins TRBV20-1 and TRBJ1-6; D possibly corresponds to TRBD1 (5 bases). This CDR3 spans 15 amino acids. Between the trimmed V and J ends, which lost 6 bases and 0 bases, there was a span of 12 bases. Germline V CDR1 and CDR2: DFQATT, SNEGSKA (reference sequence). This chain's CDR3 is CSAKTESSYNSPLHF. The CDR3 bases are TGCAGTGCCAAGACAGAGAGCTCCTATAATTCACCCCTCCACTTT.

The CDR3 bases are TGCAGTGCTTCGACAGGGACCAATTATGGCTACACCTTC. Protein product: CSASTGTNYGYTF. V gene TRBV20-1 combines with J gene TRBJ1-2, with 7 bases identical to TRBD1. The CDR3 contains 13 residues. Looked up from germline, CDR1 is DFQATT and CDR2 is SNEGSKA (reference sequence). V shed 5 bases and J 5 bases; nucleotides not matched to a gene: 8.

V is TRBV5-1 and J is TRBJ2-2, with D hard to call. Per germline, CDR1 SGHRS and CDR2 YFSETQ. Trimming pared 1 base from V and 4 bases from J, leaving 8 bases between. This CDR3 has 14 amino acids. CDR3 DNA sequence: TGCGCCAGCAGCTTGATAGCCAGCACCGGGGAGCTGTTTTTT. It translates to CASSLIASTGELFF.

The chain links TRBV10-3 to TRBJ1-2; the D is unclear. The CDR3 covers 13 residues. Germline-derived CDR1 and CDR2 are ENHRY and SYGVKD. Trimming pared 2 bases from V and 7 bases from J, leaving 11 bases between. DNA of the CDR3: TGTGCCATCAGTGAGCCGGAGGTGCGTGGCTACACCTTC. This encodes CAISEPEVRGYTF.

This clonotype has a handful of counts. This chain connects TRBV6-6 to TRBJ2-3; 8 bases are shared with TRBD1. This CDR3 is 14 amino acids long. Germline loops: CDR1 MNHNY, CDR2 SVGAGI (reference sequence). Trimming removed 4 bases from V and 6 bases from J; junction bases left unmatched: 6. CDR3 amino acids: CASSLGQVRDTQYF. CDR3 nucleotide sequence: TGTGCCAGCAGTTTGGGACAGGTGCGGGATACGCAGTATTTT.

This chain uses TRBV7-8 with TRBJ2-5; D might be TRBD1 or TRBD2, each matching 5 bases. V gave up 4 bases and J gave up 0 bases, with 21 bases separating them. CDR3 length: 18 residues. Germline V gene data show CDR1 as SGHVS and CDR2 as FQNEAQ. The CDR3 is CASSYRDERIFYQETQYF. The CDR3 DNA reads TGTGCCAGCAGCTACCGGGACGAGCGGATATTTTACCAAGAGACCCAGTACTTC.

This chain links TRBV29-1 with TRBJ2-3; 7 bases agree with TRBD2. With 4 bases clipped from V and 3 bases from J, the junction kept 10 bases outside the gene matches. Per the germline V gene, CDR1 is SQVTM and CDR2 is ANQGSEA. This CDR3 comprises 15 residues. CDR3 loop: CSVALRRGGTDTQYF. The CDR3 nucleotides read TGCAGCGTTGCCCTCAGACGGGGAGGGACAGATACGCAGTATTTT.

This clonotype was counted between two and nine times. CDR3 sequence (DNA): TGTGCCAGCACCACTCGGACCAACGGGGAGCTGTTTTTT. Protein product: CASTTRTNGELFF. V usage is TRBV12-3 or TRBV12-4 and J usage is TRBJ2-2; D uncertain. The CDR3 is made up of 13 amino acids. With 7 bases removed from V and 7 bases from J, the gap between germline ends came to 13 bases.

The sample holds a few counts of this clonotype. The chain joins TRBV20-1 to TRBJ2-7; 11 bases fit TRBD2. Trimming removed 6 bases from V and 3 bases from J; junction bases left unmatched: 7. Per the germline V gene, CDR1 is DFQATT and CDR2 is SNEGSKA (reference sequence). The CDR3 has 14 amino acids. Here the CDR3 DNA reads TGCAGTGCCCGCGGACTAGCGGGTAGCTACGAGCAGTACTTC. This translates into CSARGLAGSYEQYF.

V usage is TRBV5-1 and J usage is TRBJ1-2; 8 nucleotides match TRBD1. From germline, CDR1 is SGHRS and CDR2 YFSETQ. CDR3 length equals 15 residues. The ends lost 4 bases at V and 7 bases at J; junction bases unmatched: 12. CDR3 amino acids: CASSPPATGGSGYTF. CDR3 sequence (DNA): TGCGCCAGCAGCCCCCCTGCAACAGGGGGTAGTGGCTACACCTTC.

The table lists this clonotype with many counts. The V call is TRBV5-1, the J call TRBJ1-1; D might be TRBD1 (5 bases). Trimming shortened V by 0 bases and J by 5 bases, and 11 bases separated the two germline ends. CDR3 length: 14 residues. CDR1 and CDR2 from the germline V gene are SGHRS and YFSETQ. CDR3 bases: TGCGCCAGCAGCTTGGTTTCCGGGGCGACTGAAGCTTTCTTT. Its protein is CASSLVSGATEAFF.

This clonotype was picked up a small number of times. The V call is TRBV20-1, the J call TRBJ1-2, with 7 bases identical to TRBD1. The V gene end was trimmed by 5 bases and the J gene end by 1 base; junction bases not matched to a gene: 7. The V gene's germline CDR1 is DFQATT and CDR2 SNEGSKA (reference sequence). There are 14 residues in the CDR3. CDR3 nucleotides: TGCAGTGCTCCATGGGACAGAATTAACTATGGCTACACCTTC. Amino acid sequence: CSAPWDRINYGYTF.

The CDR3 DNA reads as TGTGCCAGCAGCCAATTCCGGGGGGGCTCAGAGACCCAGTACTTC. As protein: CASSQFRGGSETQYF. This rearrangement joins TRBV12-3 or TRBV12-4 to TRBJ2-5; 8 nucleotides match TRBD2. V shed 6 bases and J 4 bases; nucleotides not matched to a gene: 10. This CDR3 has 15 residues.

V and J are TRBV19 and TRBJ2-3; D is undetermined. Trimming pared 1 base from V and 6 bases from J, leaving 11 bases between. CDR3 length: 14 amino acids. CDR1 is LNHDA, CDR2 SQIVND, per germline (reference sequence). Here the CDR3 DNA reads TGTGCCAGTAGTATAGTTCCGGCATCCGATACGCAGTATTTT. Translation: CASSIVPASDTQYF.

The V call is TRBV3-1, the J call TRBJ2-1; either TRBD1 or TRBD2 may fit D (5 bases each). Germline lookup yields CDR1 LGHDT and CDR2 YNNKEL (reference sequence). The ends were cut back, 1 base at V and 8 bases at J, with 21 bases in the middle. The CDR3 spans 17 residues. CDR3 coding DNA: TGTGCCAGCAGCCAAGTCCGGGGCAGGTCGTCTGGGGATGAGCAGTTCTTC. Protein: CASSQVRGRSSGDEQFF.

The CDR3 loop is CSVESLQRGEYEQYF. Written as DNA, the CDR3 is TGCAGCGTTGAATCTTTGCAGCGGGGCGAATACGAGCAGTACTTC. The genes are TRBV29-1 and TRBJ2-7; 7 bases fit TRBD2. Germline CDR1 and CDR2: SQVTM and ANQGSEA. J was trimmed by 4 bases and V by 2 bases; bases with no gene match: 11. The CDR3 consists of 15 residues.

V is TRBV20-1 and J is TRBJ2-7, with TRBD1 matching over 7 bases. CDR1 is DFQATT and CDR2 is SNEGSKA in the germline V gene (reference sequence). The J segment lost 5 bases and the V segment lost 5 bases, leaving 9 bases of the junction unmatched. CDR3 length: 13 residues. This CDR3 reads CSASNRGSHEQYF. The CDR3 nucleotides are TGCAGTGCTTCCAACAGGGGCAGCCACGAGCAGTACTTC.

This clonotype was seen just once. The chain combines TRBV28 with TRBJ2-3; tentative D call: TRBD1 (5 bases). The V gene lost 7 bases and the J gene lost 4 bases, with 15 bases spanning the gap. CDR3 length equals 14 residues. Germline V gene sequence: CDR1 MDHEN, CDR2 SYDVKM. CDR3 protein: CASTMAQGADTQYF. As DNA, the CDR3 is TGTGCCAGCACTATGGCCCAAGGGGCAGATACGCAGTATTTT.

The chain carries TRBV28 and TRBJ1-2, with D possibly matching TRBD1 (5 bases). V was pared by 5 bases and J by 3 bases, with 13 bases between. The CDR3 sequence is 14 residues long. From germline, CDR1 is MDHEN and CDR2 SYDVKM. The DNA of the CDR3 is TGTGCCAGCAGTCCGGAAGGGGAGCACTATGGCTACACCTTC. This gives the protein CASSPEGEHYGYTF.

This clonotype turned up a few times. The rearrangement uses TRBV5-1 and TRBJ2-7; D remains ambiguous. The ends were cut back, 4 bases at V and 3 bases at J, with 14 bases in the middle. Per the germline V gene, CDR1 is SGHRS and CDR2 is YFSETQ. The CDR3 is 14 residues long. CDR3 DNA sequence: TGCGCCAGCAGCACGCCGGACCTACGCTACGAGCAGTACTTC. Protein product: CASSTPDLRYEQYF. Full variable domain (missing parts from reference TRBV5-1 and TRBJ2-7): KAGVTQTPRYLIKTRGQQVTLSCSPISGHRSVSWYQQTPGQGLQFLFEYFSETQRNKGNFPGRFSGRQFSNSRSEMNVSTLELGDSALYLCASSTPDLRYEQYFGPGTRLTVT.

In its sample, this clonotype was seen many times. The chain combines TRBV21-1 with TRBJ1-3; the D segment call TRBD1 is taken from the table without a DNA check. TRBV21-1 is described as a pseudogene. The CDR3 has 15 residues. CDR3 residues: CASGTAQGYGNTIYF. The CDR3 nucleotides read TGTGCCAGCGGCACCGCCCAGGGGTATGGAAACACCATATATTTT.